Each of the 11 T cell receptor beta chains below was sequenced from the same sample in a study of control samples from healthy donors and cancer patients. The data were produced by immunoSEQ multiplex PCR, yet TCRdb's version contains in-frame clones alone and is incomplete. The data contain a few hundred thousand clones, more than 80% of them singletons. Sequencing was performed on PBMCs. The receptors stem from a man in his forties with head and neck cancer.

This chain links TRBV4-1 with TRBJ2-3, with 10 bases that match TRBD2. Germline V lookup: CDR1 MGHRA, CDR2 YSYEKL. The CDR3 totals 15 residues. J was trimmed by 3 bases and V by 4 bases; bases with no gene match: 4. The CDR3 DNA reads as TGCGCCAGCAGCCGTTTAGCGGGGGGAACAGATACGCAGTATTTT. Amino acid sequence: CASSRLAGGTDTQYF.

The gene calls are TRBV2 and TRBJ2-6; D remains unclear. The CDR3 has 18 amino acids. The germline V and J ends were trimmed by 4 bases and 1 base, with 17 bases remaining between them. Looked up from germline, CDR1 is SNHLY and CDR2 is FYNNEI. The CDR3 spells CASSVLHPRSSGANVLTF. The CDR3 nucleotides read TGTGCCAGCAGTGTCCTGCACCCTCGGAGTTCTGGGGCCAACGTCCTGACTTTC.

This clone was seen a few times. The chain has TRBV7-8 and TRBJ1-1, with TRBD1 matching over 7 bases. Losses at the gene ends were 2 bases for V and 4 bases for J; bases not matched to a gene: 7. The germline gives CDR1 SGHVS, CDR2 FQNEAQ. This CDR3 spans 15 amino acids. The chain's CDR3 is CASSLRRQGFTEAFF. The CDR3 bases are TGTGCCAGCAGCTTAAGGAGACAGGGCTTCACTGAAGCTTTCTTT.

J is TRBJ2-2 and V is TRBV24-1; D unclear. This CDR3 region has 13 residues. CDR1 KGHDR and CDR2 SFDVKD come from the germline V gene. With 7 bases removed from V and 0 bases from J, the gap between germline ends came to 5 bases. CDR3 region: CATRQTNTGELFF. For the CDR3, the DNA is TGTGCCACCAGACAGACGAACACCGGGGAGCTGTTTTTT.

The rearrangement uses TRBV11-2 and TRBJ2-7; TRBD2 agrees at 9 bases. The CDR3 totals 19 residues. J gave up 5 bases and V 6 bases, and 23 bases lay outside the gene matches. CDR1 and CDR2 from the germline V gene are SGHAT and FQNNGV. The CDR3 loop is CASSSLYRRGPLAGDEQYF. The CDR3, as DNA: TGTGCCAGCAGTTCCTTATACCGACGGGGTCCACTAGCGGGCGACGAGCAGTACTTC.

CDR3 coding DNA: TGTGCCAGTACCCCTCGGGTTCGTGGGTCCAGCAGGGCTGAAGCTTTCTTT. It translates to CASTPRVRGSSRAEAFF. The V gene is TRBV19, the J gene TRBJ1-1; tentative D call: TRBD1 (5 bases). Trimming stripped 7 bases from V and 6 bases from J, with 27 bases between. Germline CDR1 and CDR2: LNHDA and SQIVND (reference sequence). The CDR3 loop spans 17 amino acids.

The chain has TRBV12-2 and TRBJ1-3. TRBV12-2 counts as a pseudogene. CDR3 length: 20 amino acids. The CDR3 is CASRLARSRRWIDSGNTIYF. Here the CDR3 DNA reads TGTGCAAGTCGCTTAGCGAGGTCGAGACGCTGGATCGACTCTGGAAACACCATATATTTT.

The rearrangement links TRBV6-5 to TRBJ1-5; no clear D gene. The CDR3 spans 14 residues. Germline CDR1 MNHEY, CDR2 SVGAGI. Trimming took 6 bases from V and 3 from J, leaving 12 bases between them. The chain's CDR3 is CASSTGPNNQPQHF. In nucleotides, the CDR3 is TGTGCCAGCAGCACTGGGCCCAACAATCAGCCCCAGCATTTT.

The chain uses TRBV10-2 and TRBJ1-1; D unclear. The CDR3 contains 14 residues. Trimming cost V 3 bases and J 1 base, with 9 bases left between them. In germline, CDR1 is WSHSY, CDR2 SAAADI. The CDR3 region is CASSDSSRNTEAFF. CDR3 sequence (DNA): TGCGCCAGCAGTGATTCCAGCCGGAACACTGAAGCTTTCTTT.

The chain employs TRBV28 and TRBJ2-7; no definite D call. The CDR3 is made up of 12 amino acids. Germline CDR1 and CDR2: MDHEN and SYDVKM. The V end was cut by 3 bases, the J end by 3 bases, with 6 bases between. The DNA for the CDR3 is TGTGCCAGCAGTTTTACCAGCTACGAGCAGTACTTC. Translated, it gives CASSFTSYEQYF.

Only one count was recorded for this clone. The CDR3: CASSARTEPTRAFF. The CDR3 coding sequence is TGTGCCAGCAGCGCGAGAACCGAGCCTACTAGGGCTTTCTTT. The V call is TRBV9, the J call TRBJ1-1; D is unresolved. The germline CDR1 and CDR2 sequences are SGDLS and YYNGEE. The CDR3 covers 14 residues. V lost 3 bases and J lost 11, with 20 bases in between. Drawing the rest from reference TRBV9 and TRBJ1-1, the complete variable domain is DSGVTQTPKHLITATGQRVTLRCSPRSGDLSVYWYQQSLDQGLQFLIQYYNGEERAKGNILERFSAQQFPDLHSELNLSSLELGDSALYFCASSARTEPTRAFFGQGTRLTVV.